This T cell receptor beta chain was captured in a study of blood T cell repertoires in COVID-19. Across the study: Sources were T cells, B-cell-depleted T cells, or PBMCs; the material itself was cDNA or gDNA.

There are 19 residues in the CDR3. The germline CDR1 and CDR2 sequences are KGHDR and SFDVKD. V shed 3 bases and J 5 bases; nucleotides not matched to a gene: 18. Assay used: immunoSEQ multiplex PCR; TCRdb lists only in-frame clones, some missing. The table shows about 200,000 clones, with roughly 90% occurring only once. The chain joins TRBV24-1 to TRBJ2-3; TRBD2 aligns across 8 bases. The TCR sequence derives from a man in his 60s who had recovered from COVID-19. The material sequenced was peripheral blood. The DNA for the CDR3 is TGTGCCACCAGTGATCCTCGTGACTCCTCGGGAGGGGCGGGAGATACGCAGTATTTT. Translated, it gives CATSDPRDSSGGAGDTQYF.